The 10 T cell receptor beta chains below all came from one sample that was sequenced in a study of T-cell memory formation after mild COVID-19 (dated by TCRdb to about 2021). The method behind the library was 5' RACE. Sequencing took place on an Illumina NovaSeq 6000. The public reads were run again by TCRdb, first through fastp at Q25 and then through MiXCR, and only productive beta chains were kept. Entries that share a CDR3 protein sequence are merged under the most common genes and DNA. The sample table holds almost 250,000 distinct CDR3 sequences, of which 15% to 17% were seen once. The top ten hold less than 2.5% of the sample. Input material: PBMCs or a T cell subset sorted from them (not recorded which). The receptors were sampled from an adult woman who had mild COVID-19 (a few samples of this study predate the infection). The sample titles of this study are shuffled in the database, so cell type and time point are left out; the donor was told from shared clones.

Only a few counts were recorded for this clonotype. This chain uses TRBV27 with TRBJ2-1; 10 nucleotides match TRBD1. This CDR3 spans 15 amino acids. V shed 6 bases, J shed 7 bases, and the junction held 9 bases outside the gene matches. Germline V gene data show CDR1 as MNHEY and CDR2 as SMNVEV (reference sequence). The CDR3 protein is CASSRRTGGRNEQFF. In DNA, the CDR3 is TGTGCCAGCAGCCGGCGGACAGGGGGAAGGAATGAGCAGTTCTTC.

V usage is TRBV5-6 and J usage is TRBJ2-3, with TRBD2 matching over 8 bases. V trimming: 4 bases; J trimming: 3 bases; junction bases outside the gene matches: 13. There are 17 residues in the CDR3. CDR1 and CDR2 (germline): SGHDT, YYEEEE. As DNA, the CDR3 is TGTGCCAGCAGCCCTCCGGGACTAGTTTTGCGGACAGATACGCAGTATTTT. Protein product: CASSPPGLVLRTDTQYF. Full variable domain (rest looked up from reference TRBV5-6 and TRBJ2-3): DAGVTQSPTHLIKTRGQQVTLRCSPKSGHDTVSWYQQALGQGPQFIFQYYEEEERQRGNFPDRFSGHQFPNYSSELNVNALLLGDSALYLCASSPPGLVLRTDTQYFGPGTRLTVL.

Only a few counts were recorded for this clonotype. V is TRBV7-9 and J is TRBJ1-5, with D unresolved. With 4 bases removed from V and 3 bases from J, the gap between germline ends came to 13 bases. Germline values: CDR1 SEHNR, CDR2 FQNEAQ (reference sequence). The CDR3 has 15 residues. The CDR3: CASSSATGPNQPQHF. CDR3 nucleotide sequence: TGTGCCAGCAGCTCCGCAACGGGCCCCAATCAGCCCCAGCATTTT.

J is TRBJ2-7 and V is TRBV10-3, with TRBD1 matching 8 bases. Trimming cost V 7 bases and J 3 bases; bases outside gene matches: 2. The length of the CDR3 is 12 residues. The V gene's germline CDR1 is ENHRY and CDR2 SYGVKD. Here the CDR3 reads CAIKGQDYEQYF. For the CDR3, the DNA is TGTGCCATCAAGGGACAGGACTACGAGCAGTACTTC.

A few counts support this clonotype. The chain has TRBV4-3 and TRBJ2-7; D uncertain. V was shortened by 4 bases and J by 3 bases, with 10 bases between the two germline ends. There are 13 residues in the CDR3. Germline values: CDR1 LGHNA, CDR2 YSLEER. CDR3 residues: CASSLNLNYEQYF. CDR3 nucleotides: TGCGCCAGCAGCCTAAACTTAAACTACGAGCAGTACTTC.

This sequence joins TRBV5-1 and TRBJ2-7; 9 positions agree with TRBD2. Germline CDR1 reads SGHRS; CDR2 reads YFSETQ. Trimming removed 6 bases from V and 0 bases from J; junction bases left unmatched: 10. The length of the CDR3 is 16 residues. This chain's CDR3 is CASTPGASGDSYEQYF. For the CDR3, the DNA is TGCGCCAGCACCCCCGGGGCTAGCGGGGACTCCTACGAGCAGTACTTC.

There are a few counts of this clonotype. The CDR3 coding sequence is TGTGCCAGCAGTTTAAGGACCTCTGGAAACACCATATATTTT. Translation gives CASSLRTSGNTIYF. V gene TRBV12-3 or TRBV12-4 combines with J gene TRBJ1-3; D gene uncertain. Trimming left V 2 bases short and J 0 bases short, with 5 bases between. This CDR3 spans 14 amino acids.

This clonotype was detected only a few times. The J gene is TRBJ1-2, the V gene TRBV20-1, with 10 bases identical to TRBD1. Germline-derived CDR1 and CDR2 are DFQATT and SNEGSKA (reference sequence). The CDR3 loop spans 14 amino acids. Germline trimming cut 2 bases from V and 3 bases from J; bases unmatched to any gene: 3. The CDR3 bases are TGCAGTGCTAGACCCGGGACAGGGGACTATGGCTACACCTTC. This encodes CSARPGTGDYGYTF.

The chain has TRBV6-5 and TRBJ2-5; 10 nucleotides agree with TRBD2. The junction had 14 bases not matched to a gene; V was cut back by 0 bases and J by 7 bases. This CDR3 contains 18 residues. The germline gives CDR1 MNHEY, CDR2 SVGAGI. CDR3 DNA sequence: TGTGCCAGCAGTTACTCTTTGTCTAGCGGGAGAACTCCGGGGACCCAGTACTTC. The encoded protein is CASSYSLSSGRTPGTQYF.

This clonotype was detected ten times or more. The rearrangement joins TRBV7-2 to TRBJ2-7, with TRBD2 matching over 7 bases. Per the germline V gene, CDR1 is SGHTA and CDR2 is FQGNSA. CDR3 length equals 14 residues. V was clipped by 4 bases and J by 4 bases; unmatched bases: 7. CDR3: CASSSRAGRYEQYF. The CDR3 region has the DNA TGTGCCAGCAGCTCGCGAGCGGGGCGATACGAGCAGTACTTC.